This TCR beta chain stems from a study of blood T cell repertoires in COVID-19. As for the study in general: Nucleic acid was either cDNA or gDNA, and it came from T cells, B-cell-depleted T cells, or PBMCs.

Under the authors' procedure: It was from reference gene primer amplification that nucleated cell counts were estimated. Assay: immunoSEQ multiplex PCR; the TCRdb copy retains only in-frame clones and omits some. V, J and clone size reflect that table, while D and trimming were determined from the DNA. The repertoire includes 240,000 or so clones, approximately 85% of them detected once, and roughly an eighth sits in the top ten. Trimming removed 2 bases from V and 4 bases from J, with 15 bases in between. Germline V gene sequence: CDR1 SGHTA, CDR2 FQGNSA. CDR3 length: 16 amino acids. The genes are TRBV7-2 and TRBJ1-3; no definite D call. Sequenced: peripheral blood. The TCR comes from a woman aged 55-70 years with active or convalescent COVID-19. Here the CDR3 DNA reads TGTGCCAGCAGCTTAAGTACGAGGGTAATCGGAAACACCATATATTTT. It is translated as CASSLSTRVIGNTIYF.